The entry below gives a single TCR beta chain sequence along with its context. Its antigen remains unidentified. The investigators amplified TCR beta CDR3 regions from RNA transcripts. In the first-round RT-PCR of the TCR CDR3, the HTBI primer set was used. TCRdb used MiXCR to reprocess the multiplex PCR reads, holding one entry per CDR3 protein. This sample yields some 500,000 distinct CDR3 sequences, of which about 16% are seen a single time; about 31% belongs to the top ten. V shed 1 base, J shed 8 bases, and the junction held 4 bases outside the gene matches. CDR3 length equals 14 residues. In germline, CDR1 is SGHAT, CDR2 FQNNGV. The data are from a study of T cells in Graves' hyperthyroidism and ophthalmopathy. Clinical Activity Scores of at least 3, NOSPECS grades of at least 4 and durations under 3 months characterized ophthalmopathy patients. Clinical symptoms, serum thyroxine and TRAb, thyroid ultrasound and orbital computed tomography were used for the diagnoses.

Study-level results: Most thyroid clonotypes expanded above 0.001 were also detected in blood.

The gene calls are TRBV11-2 and TRBJ2-1; 8 bases map to TRBD2. The sample consisted of blood. The source of this sequence is a young woman with Graves' ophthalmopathy. DNA of the CDR3: TGTGCCAGCAGCTTAGGGGGCGGGAGGTATGAGCAGTTCTTC. This translates into CASSLGGGRYEQFF.